The 12 T cell receptor beta chains listed next were all sequenced from one sample in a study of blood T cell repertoires in COVID-19. Libraries were prepared by immunoSEQ multiplex PCR; TCRdb keeps only in-frame clonotypes and omits some of them. The repertoire includes about 60,000 clones, just under 90% of them detected once, and about 9% sits in the top ten. The sequenced sample was peripheral blood. The receptors come from a human donor with active COVID-19. The donor label of this sample is uncertain.

The rearrangement joins TRBV27 to TRBJ1-6; D remains ambiguous. The CDR3 is 16 amino acids. CDR1 and CDR2 (germline): MNHEY, SMNVEV (reference sequence). Trimming cost V 5 bases and J 0 bases, with 11 bases left between them. CDR3 nucleotide sequence: TGTGCCAGCAGTCGAGATACGAGCTCCTATAATTCACCCCTCCACTTT. Translated: CASSRDTSSYNSPLHF.

This chain links TRBV15 with TRBJ2-3, with 8 bases matching TRBD2. Germline V lookup: CDR1 LNHNV, CDR2 YYDKDF (reference sequence). CDR3 length: 16 residues. The J segment lost 0 bases and the V segment lost 8 bases, leaving 10 bases of the junction unmatched. This CDR3 reads CATSPNSGISTDTQYF. The CDR3 bases are TGTGCCACCTCGCCTAATAGCGGGATAAGCACAGATACGCAGTATTTT.

This chain connects TRBV6-5 to TRBJ1-2; a weak D match, TRBD1 (5 bases). CDR3 length: 14 amino acids. V shed 4 bases and J shed 1 base, with 10 bases lying between them. The germline V gene encodes CDR1 MNHEY and CDR2 SVGAGI. DNA of the CDR3: TGTGCCAGCAGTTCGGTGCAGGGTAACTATGGCTACACCTTC. Translating gives CASSSVQGNYGYTF.

The V gene is TRBV15, the J gene TRBJ2-3; perhaps TRBD1 as D (6 bases). Trimming left V 2 bases short and J 4 bases short, with 7 bases between. CDR3 size: 13 residues. Germline V gives CDR1 LNHNV, CDR2 YYDKDF (reference sequence). This chain's CDR3 is CATSRRGSDTQYF. The CDR3, as DNA: TGTGCCACCAGCAGAAGGGGGTCAGATACGCAGTATTTT.

This chain uses TRBV6-5 with TRBJ2-1; D is perhaps TRBD2 (5 bases). This CDR3 region has 14 residues. CDR1 MNHEY and CDR2 SVGAGI come from the germline V gene. V was clipped by 0 bases and J by 7 bases, with 10 bases between them. The CDR3 DNA is TGTGCCAGCAGTTACTCCCGGACTCATAATGAGCAGTTCTTC. This sequence encodes CASSYSRTHNEQFF.

CDR3: CASSPIARNTIYF. The CDR3 coding sequence is TGTGCCAGCAGTCCTATTGCCAGAAACACCATATATTTT. V usage is TRBV27 and J usage is TRBJ1-3; D not certain. The germline CDR1 and CDR2 sequences are MNHEY and SMNVEV (reference sequence). The CDR3 covers 13 residues. The V end lost 5 bases, the J end lost 5 bases, and 10 bases lay between the germline ends.

The chain carries TRBV29-1 and TRBJ2-5, with D perhaps TRBD1 (5 bases). CDR3 size: 11 residues. Germline V gives CDR1 SQVTM, CDR2 ANQGSEA. V lost 3 bases and J 6 bases, leaving 8 bases between the germline ends. The CDR3 sequence is CSVDAGQTQYF. The CDR3 DNA reads TGCAGCGTTGATGCAGGGCAGACCCAGTACTTC. Supplemented by reference TRBV29-1 and TRBJ2-5, the full variable domain reads SAVISQKPSRDICQRGTSLTIQCQVDSQVTMMFWYRQQPGQSLTLIATANQGSEATYESGFVIDKFPISRPNLTFSTLTVSNMSPEDSSIYLCSVDAGQTQYFGPGTRLLVL.

V gene TRBV5-4 combines with J gene TRBJ2-3; TRBD1 agrees at 9 bases. Germline V gene lookup returns CDR1 SGHNT and CDR2 YYREEE (reference sequence). With V trimmed by 4 bases and J by 0 bases, 3 bases remained unmatched. This CDR3 is 15 amino acids long. The chain's CDR3 is CASSQGQGSTDTQYF. The CDR3 nucleotides are TGTGCCAGCAGCCAGGGACAGGGTAGCACAGATACGCAGTATTTT.

V and J are TRBV13 and TRBJ1-5; 9 positions match TRBD1. Germline CDR1 PRHDT, CDR2 FYEKMQ (reference sequence). This CDR3 region has 15 residues. V shed 5 bases, J shed 4 bases, and the junction held 6 bases outside the gene matches. This CDR3 reads CASSTGTGTNQPQHF. The CDR3 bases are TGTGCCAGCAGCACCGGGACAGGGACTAATCAGCCCCAGCATTTT.

The chain links TRBV7-2 to TRBJ1-1; D is possibly TRBD1 (6 bases). Between the trimmed V and J ends, which lost 1 base and 10 bases, there was a span of 10 bases. Germline V gene sequence: CDR1 SGHTA, CDR2 FQGNSA. This CDR3 is 12 amino acids long. The DNA of the CDR3 is TGTGCCAGCAGCTTAGGGGCAGGGGCAGCTTTCTTT. Encoded protein: CASSLGAGAAFF.

The gene calls are TRBV7-3 and TRBJ2-5; 9 nucleotides agree with TRBD2. CDR3 length equals 14 residues. CDR1 SGHTA and CDR2 FQGTGA come from the germline V gene. Trimming cost V 2 bases and J 2 bases; bases outside gene matches: 0. CDR3 DNA sequence: TGTGCCAGCAGCTTAGCGGGGGGGCAAGAGACCCAGTACTTC. This encodes CASSLAGGQETQYF.

V gene TRBV7-9 combines with J gene TRBJ2-7, with D hard to call. This CDR3 contains 14 residues. The germline V gene encodes CDR1 SEHNR and CDR2 FQNEAQ (reference sequence). V gave up 1 base and J gave up 0 bases, with 7 bases separating them. CDR3 nucleotide sequence: TGTGCCAGCAGCTTAGAACAGCCCTCCTACGAGCAGTACTTC. It specifies CASSLEQPSYEQYF.